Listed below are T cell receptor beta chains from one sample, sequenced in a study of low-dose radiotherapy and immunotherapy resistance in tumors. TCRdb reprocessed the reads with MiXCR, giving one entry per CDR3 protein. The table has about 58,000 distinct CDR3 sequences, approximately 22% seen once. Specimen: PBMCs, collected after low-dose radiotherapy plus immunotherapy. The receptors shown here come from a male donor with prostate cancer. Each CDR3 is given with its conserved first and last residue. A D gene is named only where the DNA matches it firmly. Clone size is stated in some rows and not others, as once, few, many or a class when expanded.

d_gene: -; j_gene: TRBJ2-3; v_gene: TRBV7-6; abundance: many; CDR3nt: TGTGCCAGCAGATCTAGCACAGATACGCAGTATTTT; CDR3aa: CASRSSTDTQYF
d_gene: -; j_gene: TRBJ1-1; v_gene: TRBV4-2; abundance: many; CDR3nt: TGTGCCAGCAGCCAACCGCAGACAGGCCTCAACACTGAAGCTTTCTTT; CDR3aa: CASSQPQTGLNTEAFF
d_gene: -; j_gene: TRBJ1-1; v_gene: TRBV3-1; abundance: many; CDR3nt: TGTGCCAGCAGCCACTGGGCGCCGAACACTGAAGCTTTCTTT; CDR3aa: CASSHWAPNTEAFF
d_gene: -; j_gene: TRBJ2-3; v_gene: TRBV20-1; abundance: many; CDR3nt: TGCAGTCCCGCCCGGAGGGGTACAGATACGCAGTATTTT; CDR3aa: CSPARRGTDTQYF
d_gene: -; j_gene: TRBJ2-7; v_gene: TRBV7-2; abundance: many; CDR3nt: TGTGCCAGCAGCTCCCCGGACAGCCACGACGAGCAGTACTTC; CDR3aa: CASSSPDSHDEQYF
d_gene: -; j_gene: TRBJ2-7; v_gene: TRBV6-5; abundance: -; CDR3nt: TGTGCCAGCAGTTTCCGGAGAGGCAGGGACGAGCAGTACTTC; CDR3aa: CASSFRRGRDEQYF
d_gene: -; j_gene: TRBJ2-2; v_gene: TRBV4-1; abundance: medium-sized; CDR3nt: TGCGCCAGCAGCCAAGATAACGGTCTCGCCGGGGAGCTGTTTTTT; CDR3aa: CASSQDNGLAGELFF
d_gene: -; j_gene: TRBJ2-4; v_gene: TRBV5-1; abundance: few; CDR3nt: TGCGCCAGCAGCTGGAGGTCGCCTGGGAACTTC; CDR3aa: CASSWRSPGNF
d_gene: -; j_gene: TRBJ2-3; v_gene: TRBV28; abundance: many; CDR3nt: TGTGCCAGCAGTTTTTCATGGGAGGCACTCGTTAGCACAGATACGCAGTATTTT; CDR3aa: CASSFSWEALVSTDTQYF
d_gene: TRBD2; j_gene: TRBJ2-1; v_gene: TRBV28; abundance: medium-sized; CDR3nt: TGTGCCAGCAGTTCCCCCGGGACTAGCATTATTGAGCAGTTCTTC; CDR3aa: CASSSPGTSIIEQFF
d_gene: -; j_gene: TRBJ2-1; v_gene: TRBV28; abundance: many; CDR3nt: TGTGCCAGCAGTTATCAGGGGGGCAATGAGCAGTTCTTC; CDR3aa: CASSYQGGNEQFF